The T cell receptor beta chain described here comes from a study of metastatic and nonmetastatic thyroid tumors. A few counts support this clone. Other DNA sequences in the sample encode the same CDR3. Thyroid surgery was preceded by no treatment in any patient. MiXCR re-clonotyped the PCR reads for TCRdb. The sample has under 15,000 clones, around a fifth seen once. Material for sequencing was adjacent normal tissue. The receptor was isolated from a female donor with papillary thyroid cancer or a benign thyroid nodule (not recorded which). Some clones in this sample may be carry-over from other donors' samples.

CDR3 nucleotide sequence: TGCGCCAGCAGCGTAGACAGGGGAGAGCAGTACTTC. Its translation is CASSVDRGEQYF. The rearrangement uses TRBV5-1 and TRBJ2-7, with 8 bases identical to TRBD1. V trimming: 4 bases; J trimming: 7 bases; junction bases outside the gene matches: 4. The CDR3 consists of 12 residues. CDR1 and CDR2 from the germline V gene are SGHRS and YFSETQ.